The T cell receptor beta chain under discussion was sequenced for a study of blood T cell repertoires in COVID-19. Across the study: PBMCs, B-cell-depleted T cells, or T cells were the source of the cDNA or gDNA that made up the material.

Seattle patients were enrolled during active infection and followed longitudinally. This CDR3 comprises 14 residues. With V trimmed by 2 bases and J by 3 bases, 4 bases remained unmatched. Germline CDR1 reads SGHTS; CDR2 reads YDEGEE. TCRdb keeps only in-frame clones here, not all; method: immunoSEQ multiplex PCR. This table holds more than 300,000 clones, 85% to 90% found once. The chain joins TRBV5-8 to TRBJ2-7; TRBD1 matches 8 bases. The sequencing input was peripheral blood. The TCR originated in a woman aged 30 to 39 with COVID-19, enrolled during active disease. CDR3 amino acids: CASSFGQGIYEQYF. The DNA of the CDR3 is TGTGCCAGCAGCTTTGGACAGGGTATCTACGAGCAGTACTTC. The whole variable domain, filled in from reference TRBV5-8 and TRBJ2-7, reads EAGVTQSPTHLIKTRGQQATLRCSPISGHTSVYWYQQALGLGLQFLLWYDEGEERNRGNFPPRFSGRQFPNYSSELNVNALELEDSALYLCASSFGQGIYEQYFGPGTRLTVT.